This is a list of T cell receptor beta chains from one sample in a study of T cell changes during pregnancy in multiple sclerosis. Clones were read by immunoSEQ multiplex PCR, and TCRdb kept only the in-frame ones, dropping some. Here the sample spans around 32,000 clones, 89% being singletons. The sequencing here drew on CD8+ T cells from peripheral blood mononuclear cells, taken in the third trimester of pregnancy. The origin of the receptors is a female donor with multiple sclerosis, enrolled in a pregnancy study. Each CDR3 is given with its conserved first and last residue. Fields, in order: CDR3 DNA, CDR3 protein, D gene, V gene, clone size, CDR3 length, J gene. A D gene is named only where the DNA matches it firmly. Some rows have no size entry. The others give once, few or many, or a class for an expanded clone.

DNA: TGTGCCAGCAGTTACTCGAACCAGAGGCTCTCCTACGAGCAGTACTTC; CDR3: CASSYSNQRLSYEQYF; D: .; V: TRBV6-6; size: .; length: 16; J: TRBJ2-7
DNA: TGTGCCAGCAGTTATAGGGCAGGGGGCGATCAGCCCCAGCATTTT; CDR3: CASSYRAGGDQPQHF; D: TRBD1; V: TRBV6-6; size: .; length: 15; J: TRBJ1-5
DNA: TGTGCCAGCAGTTCCGGACAGGCCAGATTTCGGGAGACCCAGTACTTC; CDR3: CASSSGQARFRETQYF; D: TRBD1; V: TRBV28; size: .; length: 16; J: TRBJ2-5
DNA: TGTGCCAGCAAGTTGCAGGGGGCGCGAGGCTACACCTTC; CDR3: CASKLQGARGYTF; D: TRBD1; V: TRBV27; size: .; length: 13; J: TRBJ1-2
DNA: TGTGCCAGCAGTTTCTATGCTCGGTCCGGTCCCGGGGAGCTGTTTTTT; CDR3: CASSFYARSGPGELFF; D: .; V: TRBV27; size: .; length: 16; J: TRBJ2-2
DNA: TGTGCCAGCAGCTCCCAACCCCAGACAGTTTCTAATGAAAAACTGTTTTTT; CDR3: CASSSQPQTVSNEKLFF; D: .; V: TRBV7-6; size: .; length: 17; J: TRBJ1-4
DNA: TGTGCCAGCAGCCCCCGGGAGGGCTTC; CDR3: CASSPREGF; D: .; V: TRBV9; size: .; length: 9; J: TRBJ1-2
DNA: TGCGCCAGCAGCCAATCGGGACAGGGGAACACTGAAGCTTTCTTT; CDR3: CASSQSGQGNTEAFF; D: TRBD1; V: TRBV4-1; size: few; length: 15; J: TRBJ1-1
DNA: TGTGCCAGCAGTTTAGGACAGAGCTCCTATAATTCACCCCTCCACTTT; CDR3: CASSLGQSSYNSPLHF; D: .; V: TRBV27; size: .; length: 16; J: TRBJ1-6
DNA: TGTGCCAGCAGCCAAGATCTCTCGGGGTGGGCTGAGCAGTTCTTC; CDR3: CASSQDLSGWAEQFF; D: .; V: TRBV4-2; size: .; length: 15; J: TRBJ2-1
DNA: TGTGCCAGCAGCGGAGGACTAGCGGGGGCTTCCTTCTCCTACGAGCAGTACTTC; CDR3: CASSGGLAGASFSYEQYF; D: TRBD2; V: TRBV2; size: .; length: 18; J: TRBJ2-7
DNA: TGTGCCAGCAGCCTCCTTAGCTCCTACGAGCAGTACTTC; CDR3: CASSLLSSYEQYF; D: .; V: TRBV27; size: once; length: 13; J: TRBJ2-7
DNA: TGTGCCAGCAGCTTAGGTAGCGACAATCAGCCCCAGCATTTT; CDR3: CASSLGSDNQPQHF; D: .; V: TRBV13; size: .; length: 14; J: TRBJ1-5
DNA: TGTGCCAGCAGCCTCGGGACAGGGCCCTATGGCTACACCTTC; CDR3: CASSLGTGPYGYTF; D: TRBD1; V: TRBV7-9; size: .; length: 14; J: TRBJ1-2
DNA: TGCGCCAGCCGCTTGGATCTGGGGAGGAACACTGAAGCTTTCTTT; CDR3: CASRLDLGRNTEAFF; D: .; V: TRBV5-1; size: .; length: 15; J: TRBJ1-1
DNA: TGTGCCAGCAGTGAAGAGGTGGCGGGCACAGATACGCAGTATTTT; CDR3: CASSEEVAGTDTQYF; D: .; V: TRBV6-1; size: .; length: 15; J: TRBJ2-3
DNA: TGTGCCAGTAGTAGCGGGGGGGTTAATGAGCAGTTCTTC; CDR3: CASSSGGVNEQFF; D: TRBD2; V: TRBV19; size: once; length: 13; J: TRBJ2-1
DNA: TGCAGCGCCCTAACCGGGACAGGACCCTACGAGCAGTACTTC; CDR3: CSALTGTGPYEQYF; D: TRBD1; V: TRBV29-1; size: .; length: 14; J: TRBJ2-7
DNA: TGTGCCAGCAGCTTAAGGCAGGGGCCCTCTGGGGCCAACGTCCTGACTTTC; CDR3: CASSLRQGPSGANVLTF; D: .; V: TRBV5-6; size: .; length: 17; J: TRBJ2-6
DNA: TGTGCCAGCAGCCAACAGGGAGTTAATGAAAAACTGTTTTTT; CDR3: CASSQQGVNEKLFF; D: .; V: TRBV6-1; size: once; length: 14; J: TRBJ1-4
DNA: TGTGCCAGCAGTTACAGCCGGTCCTCCTACAATGAGCAGTTCTTC; CDR3: CASSYSRSSYNEQFF; D: .; V: TRBV6-5; size: .; length: 15; J: TRBJ2-1
DNA: TGTGCCAGCCGGGACTGGATCCAAGAGACCCAGTACTTC; CDR3: CASRDWIQETQYF; D: .; V: TRBV2; size: .; length: 13; J: TRBJ2-5
DNA: TGTGCCAGCTCACCCGACAGGGGGCGATACTACGAGCAGTACTTC; CDR3: CASSPDRGRYYEQYF; D: TRBD1; V: TRBV18; size: .; length: 15; J: TRBJ2-7
DNA: TGTGCCAGCAGCGTAGATAGGGGCCGGCGCACCGGGGAGCTGTTTTTT; CDR3: CASSVDRGRRTGELFF; D: .; V: TRBV9; size: .; length: 16; J: TRBJ2-2
DNA: TGTGCCAGCAGTTACAGTACCCACGGTGACTATGGCTACACCTTC; CDR3: CASSYSTHGDYGYTF; D: .; V: TRBV6-5; size: .; length: 15; J: TRBJ1-2
DNA: TGTGCCACCCTCCCGGGGAACACTGAAGCTTTCTTT; CDR3: CATLPGNTEAFF; D: .; V: TRBV2; size: few; length: 12; J: TRBJ1-1
DNA: TGTGCCAGCAGTCCCTTCAGGGGTGATCAGCCCCAGCATTTT; CDR3: CASSPFRGDQPQHF; D: .; V: TRBV28; size: few; length: 14; J: TRBJ1-5
DNA: TGTGCCAGCAGCTTAGTGGTGGAGCGGGAGTTAGACGAGCAGTACTTC; CDR3: CASSLVVERELDEQYF; D: TRBD2; V: TRBV7-3; size: .; length: 16; J: TRBJ2-7
DNA: TGTGCCACCAGCAGATACAATAGTGGGGACAGACCTGGCTACACCTTC; CDR3: CATSRYNSGDRPGYTF; D: TRBD1; V: TRBV15; size: .; length: 16; J: TRBJ1-2
DNA: TGTGCCAGCAGCGTAAATCTAAAGGAGGGACAGGGGGCAACAGGGGCCAACGTCCTGACTTTC; CDR3: CASSVNLKEGQGATGANVLTF; D: TRBD1; V: TRBV9; size: .; length: 21; J: TRBJ2-6
DNA: TGTGCCAGCAGCCAAACATCGGCTCTAGCGGGAGGGGTCAATGAGCAGTTCTTC; CDR3: CASSQTSALAGGVNEQFF; D: TRBD2; V: TRBV4-2; size: .; length: 18; J: TRBJ2-1
DNA: TGTGCCAGCAGCTCTTTTACCCAACGGGGTTTCTTT; CDR3: CASSSFTQRGFF; D: .; V: TRBV11-2; size: once; length: 12; J: TRBJ1-1
DNA: TGTGCCAGCAAGGGCAGGGTCTACGAGCAGTACTTC; CDR3: CASKGRVYEQYF; D: .; V: TRBV2; size: .; length: 12; J: TRBJ2-7
DNA: TGTGCCAGCAGCCCTATTCTAGCGGGGGAACCTACAGATACGCAGTATTTT; CDR3: CASSPILAGEPTDTQYF; D: TRBD2; V: TRBV13; size: .; length: 17; J: TRBJ2-3
DNA: TGTGCCAGCAGCGTAGGCGGGGGGGTGAACTACGAGCAGTACTTC; CDR3: CASSVGGGVNYEQYF; D: TRBD2; V: TRBV9; size: .; length: 15; J: TRBJ2-7
DNA: TGTGCCAGCAGCGTTAACCGGGACTTCAACAATGAGCAGTTCTTC; CDR3: CASSVNRDFNNEQFF; D: .; V: TRBV9; size: .; length: 15; J: TRBJ2-1
DNA: TGTGCCAGCAGCCCCCCTACGAATGAGCAGTTCTTC; CDR3: CASSPPTNEQFF; D: .; V: TRBV9; size: .; length: 12; J: TRBJ2-1